This TCR beta chain derives from a study of T cells in Graves' hyperthyroidism and ophthalmopathy (dated by TCRdb to between 2017 and 2020). General notes on the study: Peripheral blood was sampled at the time of initial diagnosis, prior to any treatment. To identify TCR V-J signatures that set the groups apart, the researchers used a discovery cohort of more than 95 patients, made up of 40 to 45 with Graves' ophthalmopathy and some 60 with stable Graves' hyperthyroidism. An independent validation cohort of 18 to 20 hyperthyroidism patients and some 15 patients who later progressed to ophthalmopathy tested prospective prediction of ophthalmopathy. For training and testing, the 100 or so patients in the discovery cohort were randomly divided in a 7:3 ratio. Thyroid tissue and blood T-cell repertoires from about six Graves' hyperthyroidism patients were also compared in the study. After blood sampling, hyperthyroidism patients were treated with methimazole at a starting dose of 30 mg daily, and ophthalmopathy patients were treated with high-dose intravenous methylprednisolone. According to the paper, TCR Vbeta CDR3 sequencing was carried out on over 130 peripheral blood samples, which came from around 43 ophthalmopathy, under 85 hyperthyroidism and about 17 progressor patients. The paper as a whole reports these results and caveats: Most expanded thyroid clonotypes (frequency above 0.001) were also detected in blood, suggesting blood repertoires may reflect thyroid immune responses. No statistical method was used to set the sample size in advance, and investigators knew the group allocation. In cross-validation, a model built on a 13 V-J signature told ophthalmopathy apart from stable hyperthyroidism with under 90% sensitivity and about 81% specificity, and in testing the same model reached 80%/75%. In validation, progression to ophthalmopathy was predicted by the model with roughly 69% sensitivity and under 85% specificity, a median of approximately 6.5 months before onset.

A patient counted as having stable Graves' hyperthyroidism if no progression to ophthalmopathy occurred over 18 months of follow-up. Hyperthyroidism patients were newly diagnosed, with disease duration under 2 months, and aged 18 to 65 years. Patients with uncontrolled infections, other autoimmune diseases, pregnancy or lactation were excluded. Diagnoses relied on clinical symptoms, serum thyroxine and TRAb, thyroid ultrasound and orbital computed tomography. PBMCs were isolated from about 10 ml of fresh peripheral blood by Ficoll-Paque density gradient centrifugation. Trizol reagent was used to extract total RNA, and RNA quality was then checked on an Agilent 2100 Bioanalyzer. CDR3 length: 13 amino acids, cysteine to phenylalanine. The sequence is cut down to CDR3 DNA, 39 bases in frame from base 1. Looking up the germline V gene yields CDR1 ENHRY and CDR2 SYGVKD. Trimming leaves V shorter by 2 bases and J shorter by 10 bases, with the junction holding 3 bases beyond the gene matches.

This clonotype was recorded a few times. The target of this receptor is not known. Qualities for individual bases were not recorded, and no much larger clone is one base off. The TCR beta CDR3 regions were amplified from RNA transcripts. The TCR CDR3 was subjected to a first round of RT-PCR using the HTBI primer set and the Qiagen OneStep RT-PCR kit. The libraries were constructed in a second round of multiplex PCR and then size-selected and purified. Paired-end sequencing of the libraries was performed with 100 bp reads on an Illumina HiSeq2000. Under the source paper's analysis protocol: SOAPnuke was used to process the raw data, throwing out any read that contained adapters or uncalled bases, had a mean Phred below 15, or lacked an exact constant-primer or identifier match. High-quality paired reads were merged using COPE v1.2.5, and each unique nucleotide sequence was defined as a clonotype. MiTCR v1.1 was used to align the clonotypes against IMGT TRBV, TRBD and TRBJ reference segments. Analysis was restricted to V-J combinations with a frequency above 0.0001, which covered 98% to 99.2% of repertoires. A TCS score was defined as the ratio of F50 (clonal expansion) to E x V (chaos), with BLOSUM62-based TCRdist applied between CDR3 peptides within each V-J. Welch's t-statistics and random forest reduced around 520 V-J features to some 14, which were used in a naive Bayes classifier (R e1071). The Morisita-Horn index was used to measure how similar the thyroid and blood repertoires were. Starting from the raw public reads, TCRdb applied fastp trimming at Q25, assembled clones with MiXCR and retained in-frame beta chains. Merged by CDR3 protein, the rows form single entries marked with the most common genes and DNA. For this entry, the V and J calls and clone size follow TCRdb and not the study's own pipeline. The sample table shows roughly 840,000 distinct CDR3 sequences, and roughly 40% are seen once. In total, the top ten clones hold 7.5% to 9.5% of the sample.

This sequence originates from a man younger than 30 with Graves' hyperthyroidism. Sequencing was carried out using blood. The V gene is TRBV10-3 and the J gene is TRBJ2-7, with 12 bases matching TRBD2. The CDR3 protein: CAISEPGLAGQYF. The bases are TGTGCCATCAGTGAGCCGGGACTAGCGGGCCAGTACTTC.